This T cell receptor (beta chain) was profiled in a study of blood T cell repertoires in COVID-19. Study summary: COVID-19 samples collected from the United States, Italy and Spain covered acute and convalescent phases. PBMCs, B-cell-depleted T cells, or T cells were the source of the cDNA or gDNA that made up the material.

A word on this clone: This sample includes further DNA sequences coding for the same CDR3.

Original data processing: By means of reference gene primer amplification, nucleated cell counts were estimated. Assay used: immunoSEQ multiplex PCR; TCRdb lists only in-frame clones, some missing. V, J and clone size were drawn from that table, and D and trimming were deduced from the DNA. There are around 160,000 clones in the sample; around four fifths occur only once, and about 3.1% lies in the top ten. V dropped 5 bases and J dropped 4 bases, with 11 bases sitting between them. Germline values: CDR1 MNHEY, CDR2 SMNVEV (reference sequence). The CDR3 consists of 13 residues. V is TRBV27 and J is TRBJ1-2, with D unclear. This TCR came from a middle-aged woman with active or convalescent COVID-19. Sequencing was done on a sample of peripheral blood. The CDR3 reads CASSPRGTYGYTF. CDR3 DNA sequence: TGTGCCAGCAGTCCTCGCGGTACCTATGGCTACACCTTC.